This T cell receptor beta chain was observed in a study of cytomegalovirus exposure and HLA in healthy donors. Study results and caveats: An ancestry cluster, one associated with Asian ancestry, reportedly showed fewer N-insertions than the roughly 610-donor mean in a later analysis. Later analysis indicated greater clonal expansion among HLA-associated TCR beta chains than among equally common other chains.

About this clone itself: What it binds is not known.

The PCR had 60 Vbeta and 13 Jbeta primers. Assay: immunoSEQ multiplex PCR; the TCRdb copy retains only in-frame clones and omits some. Found here are 55,000 to 65,000 clones; the top ten clones hold about 3.6%. Germline assignment: CDR1 GTSNPN and CDR2 SVGIG (reference sequence). The CDR3 extends over 13 amino acids. Trimming took off 5 bases at V and 5 bases at J, with 14 bases between the two ends. V gene TRBV30 combines with J gene TRBJ2-3; D is undetermined. The sequence was collected from a woman between 18 and 29 years old in good health and CMV-seronegative. The sample consisted of PBMCs. The CDR3 reads CAWARQERDTQYF. The CDR3 DNA sequence: TGTGCCTGGGCCCGACAAGAACGAGATACGCAGTATTTT.